This TCR beta chain was captured in a study of shared clonotypes between healthy human individuals (TCRdb year 2020). Describing the broader study: The cohort included three men and two women between 18 and 49 years of age. To increase sequencing depth and limit assay-specific biases, TCR repertoire library preparation and sequencing were carried out by different laboratories using diverse techniques. Per donor, leukapheresis produced somewhere between about 0.85 and 8.9 billion PBMCs. For each donor, CD4 naive and CD4 memory were each given three plates, CD8 naive was given two plates, and CD8 memory was given one plate. Blood TCR repertoires of five healthy adults were deeply sequenced to estimate repertoire size and the extent of clonotype sharing between individuals. General study outcomes and caveats: Compared with non-shared clonotypes, clonotypes shared by all four sorted-subset donors had higher generation probabilities. Incomplete sequencing was indicated by rarefaction of sorted-subset datasets, despite the large sequencing depth. Only blood was sampled, and tissue TCR repertoires likely differ from those in blood. Because the study included a small number of donors, the genetic and exposure-history diversity represented was limited. Across four donors, around 5.4% of naive CD4, 3.5% of naive CD8, around 2.1% of memory CD4, and about 0.44% of memory CD8 clonotypes were shared. Based on pairwise subsampling, the degree of clonotype sharing among donors was expected to be affected by sequencing depth. Naive subsets generally had larger estimated clonotype richness than memory subsets.

Points on this clone: This clone's antigen is unknown. No much larger clonotype is one base removed from it; base qualities were not supplied.

CD8 naive samples consisted of CD45RO-negative cells that were positively selected for CCR7, yielding a CD45RA+CCR7+ population without TemRA cells. The donors were healthy, HIV-negative adults with no recently reported acute infections or vaccinations. Every donor was a Caucasian adult living in Nashville, Tennessee, USA. After blood collection by leukapheresis, PBMCs were isolated using Ficoll-Histopaque density gradient centrifugation and then cryopreserved in the vapor phase of liquid nitrogen. Analytical flow cytometry was used to check the purity and quantity of every magnetically sorted T cell population. Each sorted fraction had its genomic DNA isolated and then quantified by UV absorbance on a Nanodrop 2000c. The CDR3 starts with the cysteine, ends with the phenylalanine, and has 15 residues. CDR3 DNA is the only sequence kept; it has 45 bases, read in frame from the first base. Ends trimmed: V by 3 bases, J by 8 bases; bases unmatched to a gene: 10. Sequences SNHLY (CDR1) and FYNNEI (CDR2) are obtained from the germline V gene.

Using the deep immunoSEQ assay, multiplex PCR amplified TCR CDR3 regions from genomic DNA. Extracted genomic DNA from each cell subset was spread evenly across all wells of several immunoSEQ 96-well plates, with each plate serving as a replicate. For sorted subsets, each replicate PCR was loaded with about 0.2 ug genomic DNA, equivalent to some 27,000 T cell genomes. Purified libraries were quantified with a Qubit 3.0 fluorometer, sized on a Bioanalyzer 2100, and re-quantified with the KAPA Library Quantification kit. Every immunoSEQ 96-well plate was sequenced on a separate single-read 150-cycle Illumina NextSeq 550 flow cell. Processing in the source paper ran as follows. Because the immunoSEQ output held only junctional sequences and lacked quality scores, the filtering could not match the filtering applied to full-length reads. To assign V/J genes and CDR3, sequences were annotated using PyIR, a Python wrapper for IgBLAST v1.9, with IMGT germline references. Reads with weak V/J assignments (E-value above 1e-6), missing CDR3, stop codons, out-of-frame junctions, or ambiguous translated residues were removed. V3J clonotypes were defined as sequences sharing the same inferred V gene, J gene, and CDR3 amino acid sequence. To compute the percentage overlap between repertoires, the number of shared unique clonotypes was divided by the size of the smaller repertoire. Three approaches were used to assess repertoire richness: RTK rarefaction, the Chao1 estimator, and Recon v2.1 estimates of unobserved clonotypes. Generation probabilities for all TCRbeta clonotypes obtained by the gDNA method from a few donors were computed using OLGA. In its TCRdb copy, this immuneACCESS table keeps in-frame sequences only and misses some clones. Where compared with another copy, unresolved V genes explain less than half of these, and the others have no known cause. That table is the source of V, J and clone size, and D and trimming were worked out from the DNA. This sample holds over 2 million clones; about 95% were observed only once. Together, the top ten hold more than 0.95% of the sample.

This receptor was obtained from a man aged 18 to 35 in good health. The specimen sequenced was naive CD8+ T cells sorted from blood. The sample's cell subset or site, from its label and the paper: CD45RA+CCR7+. The V gene is TRBV2 and the J gene is TRBJ2-1, with 7 bases matching TRBD1. The CDR3 region reads CASSDPRQGKDEQFF. The nucleotides are TGTGCCAGCAGTGACCCCAGACAGGGTAAGGATGAGCAGTTCTTC.